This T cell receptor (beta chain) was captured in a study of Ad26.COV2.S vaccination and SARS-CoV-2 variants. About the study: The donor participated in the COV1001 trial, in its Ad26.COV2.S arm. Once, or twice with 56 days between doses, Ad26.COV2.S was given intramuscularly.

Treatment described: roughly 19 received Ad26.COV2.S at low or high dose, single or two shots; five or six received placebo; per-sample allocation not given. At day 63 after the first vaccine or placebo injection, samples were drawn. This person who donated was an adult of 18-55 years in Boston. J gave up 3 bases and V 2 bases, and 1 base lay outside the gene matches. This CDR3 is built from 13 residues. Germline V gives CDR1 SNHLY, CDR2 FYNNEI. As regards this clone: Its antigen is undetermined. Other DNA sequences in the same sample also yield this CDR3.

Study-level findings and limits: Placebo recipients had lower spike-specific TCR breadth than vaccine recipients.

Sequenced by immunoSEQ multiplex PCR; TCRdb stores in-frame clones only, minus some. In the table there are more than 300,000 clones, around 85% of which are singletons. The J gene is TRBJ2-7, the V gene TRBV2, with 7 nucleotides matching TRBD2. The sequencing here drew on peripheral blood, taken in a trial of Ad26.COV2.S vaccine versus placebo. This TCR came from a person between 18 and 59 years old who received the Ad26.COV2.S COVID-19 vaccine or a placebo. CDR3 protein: CASSESGGYEQYF. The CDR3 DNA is TGTGCCAGCAGTGAATCGGGGGGCTACGAGCAGTACTTC.